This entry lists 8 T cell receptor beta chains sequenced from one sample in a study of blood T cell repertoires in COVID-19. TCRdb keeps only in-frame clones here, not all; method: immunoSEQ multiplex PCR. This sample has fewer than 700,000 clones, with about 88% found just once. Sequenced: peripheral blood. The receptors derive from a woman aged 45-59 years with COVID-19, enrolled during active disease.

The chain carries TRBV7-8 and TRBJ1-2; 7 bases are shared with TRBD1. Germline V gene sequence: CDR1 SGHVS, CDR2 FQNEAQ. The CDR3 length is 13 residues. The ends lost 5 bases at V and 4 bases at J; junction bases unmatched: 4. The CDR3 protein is CASSEQGTYGYTF. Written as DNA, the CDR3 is TGTGCCAGCAGCGAACAGGGGACCTATGGCTACACCTTC.

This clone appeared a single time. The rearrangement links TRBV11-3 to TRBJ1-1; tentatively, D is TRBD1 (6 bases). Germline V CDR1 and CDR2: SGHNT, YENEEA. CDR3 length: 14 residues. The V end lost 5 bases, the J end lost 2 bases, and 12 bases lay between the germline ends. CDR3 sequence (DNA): TGTGCCAGCAGCCCCGGACAGACCAACACTGAAGCTTTCTTT. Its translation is CASSPGQTNTEAFF.

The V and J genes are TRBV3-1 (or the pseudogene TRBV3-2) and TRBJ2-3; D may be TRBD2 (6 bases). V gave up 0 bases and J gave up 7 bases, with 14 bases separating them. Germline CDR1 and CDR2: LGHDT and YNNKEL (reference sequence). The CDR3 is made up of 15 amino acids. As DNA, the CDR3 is TGTGCCAGCAGCCAAGATACGCGGGGTATAAATACGCAGTATTTT. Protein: CASSQDTRGINTQYF.

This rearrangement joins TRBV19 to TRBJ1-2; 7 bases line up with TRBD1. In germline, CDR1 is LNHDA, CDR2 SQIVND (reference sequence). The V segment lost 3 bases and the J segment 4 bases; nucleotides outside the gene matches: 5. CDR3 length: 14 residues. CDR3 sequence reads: CASSIGDRSYGYTF. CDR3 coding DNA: TGTGCCAGTAGTATCGGGGACAGATCCTATGGCTACACCTTC.

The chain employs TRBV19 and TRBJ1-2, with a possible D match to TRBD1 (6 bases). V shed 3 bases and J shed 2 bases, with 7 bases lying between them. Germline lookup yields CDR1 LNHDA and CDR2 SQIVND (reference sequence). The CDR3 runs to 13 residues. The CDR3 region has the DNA TGTGCCAGTAGTATGAGGGGGAACTATGGCTACACCTTC. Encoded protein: CASSMRGNYGYTF.

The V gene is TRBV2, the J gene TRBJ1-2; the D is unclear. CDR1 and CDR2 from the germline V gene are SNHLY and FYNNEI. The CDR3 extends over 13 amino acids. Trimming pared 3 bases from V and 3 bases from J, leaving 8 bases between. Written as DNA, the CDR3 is TGTGCCAGCAGTGACGAGAGAGACTATGGCTACACCTTC. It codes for CASSDERDYGYTF.

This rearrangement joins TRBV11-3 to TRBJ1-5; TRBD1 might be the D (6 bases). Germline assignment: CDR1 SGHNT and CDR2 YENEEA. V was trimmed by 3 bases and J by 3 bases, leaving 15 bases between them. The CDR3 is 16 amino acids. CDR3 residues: CASSFRGGSLNQPQHF. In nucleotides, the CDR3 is TGTGCCAGCAGCTTTCGAGGGGGATCCCTCAATCAGCCCCAGCATTTT.

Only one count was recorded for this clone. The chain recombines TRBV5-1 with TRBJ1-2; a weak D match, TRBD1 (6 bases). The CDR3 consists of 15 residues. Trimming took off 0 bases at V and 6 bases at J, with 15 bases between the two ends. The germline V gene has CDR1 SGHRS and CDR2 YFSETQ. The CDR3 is CASSLARGYGDGYTF. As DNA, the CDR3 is TGCGCCAGCAGCTTGGCCAGGGGTTATGGGGATGGCTACACCTTC.